Listed below are T cell receptor beta chains from one sample, sequenced in a study of technical replicates of blood from a handful of donors. Produced via immunoSEQ multiplex PCR; TCRdb's table is partial and in-frame only. This table holds some 64,000 clones, roughly 97% found once. Sequenced: T cells isolated from PBMCs. These receptors were obtained from a human donor in good health. CDR3s leave out the opening cysteine and the closing phenylalanine or tryptophan. Each record gives: CDR3 length, clone size, J gene, V gene, CDR3 protein. Expanded clones get a size class; other rows say once, few or many, or leave the size out.

>11|once|TRBJ1-2|TRBV6-6
ASSTDRNYGYT
>14|NA|TRBJ2-7|TRBV5-6
ASSHSGTGGSYEQY
>12|once|TRBJ2-7|TRBV11-2
ASSLGLAGYEQY
>14|NA|TRBJ2-2|TRBV4-1
ASSQDRGAITGELF
>11|NA|TRBJ1-2|TRBV15
ATSRSRVDGYT
>12|NA|TRBJ2-5|TRBV9
ASSVVGSSETQY
>20|once|TRBJ1-6|TRBV21-1
ASSKEAAGKLEPTSYNSPLH
>13|NA|TRBJ1-5|TRBV4-1
ASRPGTGDNQPQH
>13|NA|TRBJ2-7|TRBV6-9
ASSSQGRTSYEQY
>13|NA|TRBJ1-2|TRBV5-1
ASSPVEGGNYGYT
>11|NA|TRBJ1-1|TRBV9
ASSKTGGTEAF
>10|NA|TRBJ2-7|TRBV2
ASSPLRDRPS
>16|NA|TRBJ1-2|TRBV28
ASTFLSGTEDTNYGYT
>12|NA|TRBJ2-1|TRBV6-5
ASTSGGVFNEQF
>16|NA|TRBJ1-6|TRBV28
AISPGTGYLSYNSPLH
>16|NA|TRBJ2-1|TRBV12-5
ASGLAYTGTSGADEQF
>13|NA|TRBJ2-7|TRBV6-5
ASSYSVRGSYEQY
>14|once|TRBJ2-1|TRBV9
ASSSGSGKPYNEQF
>12|NA|TRBJ2-3|TRBV6-4
ASNTSGNTDTQY
>14|NA|TRBJ2-7|TRBV28
ASSALLPLKDYEQY
>12|NA|TRBJ2-5|TRBV6-5
ASSAQTGSETQY
>12|few|TRBJ1-1|TRBV5-1
ASSLATVNTEAF
>14|NA|TRBJ1-4|TRBV5-6
ASSSKHRGQNEKLF
>13|NA|TRBJ2-7|TRBV27
ASNIAGGHSYEQY
>14|NA|TRBJ2-3|TRBV4-1
ASSQVTVTPTDTQY
>13|once|TRBJ1-1|TRBV14
ASSQEYGTATEAF
>9|NA|TRBJ1-1|TRBV20-1
SAYTNTEAF
>10|NA|TRBJ2-7|TRBV28
ASRFGSYEQY
>14|NA|TRBJ2-7|TRBV4-2
ASSQGAPGLTYEQY
>12|NA|TRBJ2-3|TRBV29-1
SVAWRLGTDTQY
>13|NA|TRBJ2-2|TRBV6-5
ASKSLGQTTGELF